This T cell receptor (beta chain) came from a study of blood T cell repertoires in COVID-19. Clinical history reported by participants formed the basis on which cohorts were assigned. The germline gives CDR1 SGHDT, CDR2 YYEEEE. This CDR3 is 12 amino acids long. V lost 4 bases, J lost 4 bases, and 8 bases lay in between. Study processing details: It was from reference gene primer amplification that nucleated cell counts were estimated. The repertoire was sequenced with immunoSEQ multiplex PCR; TCRdb's copy has only in-frame clones and lacks some. D and trimming come from the DNA, and the V and J calls and clone size come from that table. The repertoire holds hundreds of thousands of clones, with approximately 90% as singletons.

The chain joins TRBV5-6 to TRBJ1-2, with D perhaps TRBD1 (6 bases). This TCR was recovered from a woman aged 55-69 years who had recovered from COVID-19. Sequenced: PBMCs or T cells enriched from blood (not recorded which). The CDR3 DNA sequence: TGTGCCAGCAGCACAGGGCCCTATGGCTACACCTTC. This codes for CASSTGPYGYTF.